Here is one TCR beta chain with its context. TCR beta CDR3 region amplification was performed from RNA transcripts. TCR CDR3 regions were first amplified by RT-PCR with HTBI primers. In TCRdb, the multiplex PCR reads were re-called with MiXCR into one record per CDR3 protein. The data show about 320,000 distinct CDR3 sequences, 16% seen once. This entry belongs to a study of T cells in Graves' hyperthyroidism and ophthalmopathy. In germline, CDR1 is MNHNS, CDR2 SASEGT. This CDR3 has 15 amino acids. The V end was cut by 7 bases, the J end by 2 bases, with 18 bases between. The source of this sequence is a man aged 30 to 39 with Graves' hyperthyroidism. This chain connects TRBV6-1 to TRBJ2-7, with D uncertain. The specimen sequenced was blood. The CDR3 loop is CASNLRGYSPYEQYF. In nucleotides, the CDR3 is TGTGCCAGCAATCTTAGAGGATATAGCCCCTACGAGCAGTACTTC.